This T cell receptor beta chain stems from a study of blood T cell repertoires in COVID-19. Overall study context: COVID-19 samples from acute and convalescent phases originated in the United States, Italy and Spain.

In the original workflow: The assay estimated nucleated cells by amplifying reference gene primers. Clones were sequenced by immunoSEQ multiplex PCR, and TCRdb holds only the in-frame ones, with some missing. D and trimming come from the DNA, and the V and J calls and clone size come from that table. Here the sample spans fewer than 250,000 clones, 86% being singletons. This clone has just one count. Seattle participants joined during active infection and were tracked over time. The TCR was taken from a woman over 75 with COVID-19, enrolled during active disease. The sequencing sample was made of peripheral blood.

The CDR3 sequence is CASRPQGADRAFF. For the CDR3, the DNA is TGTGCCAGCAGACCACAGGGGGCAGATCGGGCTTTCTTT. The chain is built from TRBV3-1 (or the pseudogene TRBV3-2) and TRBJ1-1; 9 bases are a match to TRBD1. CDR3 length equals 13 residues. The J segment lost 11 bases and the V segment lost 6 bases, leaving 10 bases of the junction unmatched. Germline CDR1 LGHDT, CDR2 YNNKEL (reference sequence).